A selection of T cell receptor beta chains follows, all from one sample in a study of blood T cell repertoires in COVID-19. Using immunoSEQ multiplex PCR, the repertoire was profiled, and TCRdb retains in-frame clones only, with some absent. The data hold approximately 300,000 clones, with about nine tenths observed a single time. The sequenced material came from PBMCs or T cells enriched from blood (not recorded which). The receptors were gathered from a man aged 60 to 75 who had recovered from COVID-19. Each CDR3 is given with its conserved first and last residue.

v_gene: TRBV7-2; j_gene: TRBJ1-1; CDR3aa: CASSSRQGRNTEAFF
v_gene: TRBV20-1; j_gene: TRBJ1-2; CDR3aa: CSASFPTGSDGYTF
v_gene: TRBV10-3; j_gene: TRBJ1-2; CDR3aa: CAISEQEQYGYTF
v_gene: TRBV29-1; j_gene: TRBJ1-1; CDR3aa: CSVGRQGAMNTEAFF
v_gene: TRBV13; j_gene: TRBJ2-3; CDR3aa: CASSSGLAATDTQYF
v_gene: TRBV11-2; j_gene: TRBJ1-2; CDR3aa: CASSLGGILNYGYTF
v_gene: TRBV9; j_gene: TRBJ1-6; CDR3aa: CASSPHGVSSYNSPLHF
v_gene: TRBV5-1; j_gene: TRBJ2-5; CDR3aa: CASSLGDGSPETQYF
v_gene: TRBV29-1; j_gene: TRBJ1-4; CDR3aa: CSVEDLGGTNEKLFF
v_gene: TRBV11-1; j_gene: TRBJ2-3; CDR3aa: CASSIPGTSGTDTQYF
v_gene: TRBV6-2/TRBV6-3; j_gene: TRBJ2-2; CDR3aa: CASSFFDRVAAGELFF
v_gene: TRBV28; j_gene: TRBJ1-5; CDR3aa: CASSPKTGSGLNQPQHF
v_gene: TRBV28; j_gene: TRBJ2-7; CDR3aa: CASAEPGQGSYEQYF
v_gene: TRBV5-4; j_gene: TRBJ1-2; CDR3aa: CASVQGNYGYTF
v_gene: TRBV6-5; j_gene: TRBJ2-1; CDR3aa: CASSSDRGPVNEQFF
v_gene: TRBV27; j_gene: TRBJ1-2; CDR3aa: CASTEKSGSGYTF
v_gene: TRBV29-1; j_gene: TRBJ2-5; CDR3aa: CSVDSLGEETQYF
v_gene: TRBV5-6; j_gene: TRBJ2-3; CDR3aa: CASSLPSEDTQYF
v_gene: TRBV6-2/TRBV6-3; j_gene: TRBJ2-7; CDR3aa: CASSHRTGIIYLEQYF
v_gene: TRBV10-3; j_gene: TRBJ1-5; CDR3aa: CAISAGIGNQPQHF
v_gene: TRBV10-3; j_gene: TRBJ2-1; CDR3aa: CAISPQGSNNEQFF
v_gene: TRBV5-1; j_gene: TRBJ2-1; CDR3aa: CASSLTSGAYNEQFF
v_gene: TRBV28; j_gene: TRBJ2-7; CDR3aa: CASSYFPSEQYF
v_gene: TRBV18; j_gene: TRBJ1-3; CDR3aa: CASSRDRGPGNTIYF
v_gene: TRBV14; j_gene: TRBJ1-4; CDR3aa: CASSQLGAANEKLFF
v_gene: TRBV9; j_gene: TRBJ2-1; CDR3aa: CASSVDGTGYFEQFF
v_gene: TRBV19; j_gene: TRBJ1-3; CDR3aa: CASSIPGTGRNTIYF
v_gene: TRBV5-1; j_gene: TRBJ2-2; CDR3aa: CASSSQGARGTGELFF
v_gene: TRBV2; j_gene: TRBJ2-3; CDR3aa: CASGPVTDTQYF
v_gene: TRBV29-1; j_gene: TRBJ2-7; CDR3aa: CSVSTSGSVYEQYF
v_gene: TRBV11-2; j_gene: TRBJ2-2; CDR3aa: CASSLGHTGELFF
v_gene: TRBV24-1; j_gene: TRBJ1-1; CDR3aa: CATSDSGRGNTEAFF
v_gene: TRBV5-1; j_gene: TRBJ2-3; CDR3aa: CASSLTSGASTDTQYF
v_gene: TRBV28; j_gene: TRBJ1-1; CDR3aa: CASRGGIDEAFF
v_gene: TRBV5-1; j_gene: TRBJ1-5; CDR3aa: CASSSVTGAQPQHF
v_gene: TRBV2; j_gene: TRBJ1-1; CDR3aa: CASSDRTKGVSEAFF
v_gene: TRBV27; j_gene: TRBJ2-3; CDR3aa: CASTPLQASGSTDTQYF
v_gene: TRBV6-1; j_gene: TRBJ1-1; CDR3aa: CASSDPSGGTEAFF
v_gene: TRBV2; j_gene: TRBJ2-1; CDR3aa: CASTRSSGRIDEQFF
v_gene: TRBV20-1; j_gene: TRBJ2-7; CDR3aa: CSALQGYEQYF
v_gene: TRBV2; j_gene: TRBJ2-1; CDR3aa: CASRRLAVAYNEQFF
v_gene: TRBV5-1; j_gene: TRBJ2-5; CDR3aa: CASSLDPPRSQETQYF
v_gene: TRBV9; j_gene: TRBJ2-2; CDR3aa: CASSALFGGSHGELFF
v_gene: TRBV18; j_gene: TRBJ1-4; CDR3aa: CASSQSQGAGNEKGLFF
v_gene: TRBV28; j_gene: TRBJ1-3; CDR3aa: CASSQAGTESGNTIYF
v_gene: TRBV28; j_gene: TRBJ1-1; CDR3aa: CASSNRGPSYAFF
v_gene: TRBV4-2; j_gene: TRBJ1-5; CDR3aa: CASSPYRGDNQPQHF
v_gene: TRBV28; j_gene: TRBJ2-7; CDR3aa: CASSFRTDYEQYF
v_gene: TRBV6-5; j_gene: TRBJ1-2; CDR3aa: CASSYAGGGGYTF
v_gene: TRBV5-1; j_gene: TRBJ2-7; CDR3aa: CASSQKSYDNEQYF
v_gene: TRBV4-3; j_gene: TRBJ2-7; CDR3aa: CASSQAGGFYEQYF
v_gene: TRBV18; j_gene: TRBJ2-1; CDR3aa: CASSLSPALGDNEQFF
v_gene: TRBV10-3; j_gene: TRBJ2-3; CDR3aa: CASTGDTDTQYF
v_gene: TRBV19; j_gene: TRBJ1-4; CDR3aa: CASSLPAGQNEKLFF
v_gene: TRBV6-5; j_gene: TRBJ2-1; CDR3aa: CASSSGGSAYNEQFF
v_gene: TRBV6-5; j_gene: TRBJ1-6; CDR3aa: CASSYYGAGMDSPLHF
v_gene: TRBV9; j_gene: TRBJ1-3; CDR3aa: CASSVVSRGTPGNTIYF